Here is one T cell receptor (beta chain) with its context. Its antigen is undetermined. This specimen belongs to a study of identical twins. Study outcomes and limitations: Out-of-frame beta sequences exhibited a weaker degree of excess twin sharing. Compared with models, monozygotic twins showed more out-of-frame TCR alpha sharing.

TCRdb reprocessed the 5' RACE reads with MiXCR, giving one entry per CDR3 protein. The sample holds 1.5 million to 2 million distinct CDR3 sequences; 25% to 35% are singletons and the top ten take about 0.3%. J was trimmed by 2 bases and V by 5 bases; bases with no gene match: 6. This CDR3 is 14 amino acids long. Per germline, CDR1 ENHRY and CDR2 SYGVKD. This chain uses TRBV10-3 with TRBJ2-7; 7 nucleotides agree with TRBD2. This sequence was found in a newborn girl in good health. Input material: cord blood. The CDR3 nucleotides read TGTGCCATCAGTCCGACTAGCCGAGCCTACGAGCAGTACTTC. Its translation: CAISPTSRAYEQYF.